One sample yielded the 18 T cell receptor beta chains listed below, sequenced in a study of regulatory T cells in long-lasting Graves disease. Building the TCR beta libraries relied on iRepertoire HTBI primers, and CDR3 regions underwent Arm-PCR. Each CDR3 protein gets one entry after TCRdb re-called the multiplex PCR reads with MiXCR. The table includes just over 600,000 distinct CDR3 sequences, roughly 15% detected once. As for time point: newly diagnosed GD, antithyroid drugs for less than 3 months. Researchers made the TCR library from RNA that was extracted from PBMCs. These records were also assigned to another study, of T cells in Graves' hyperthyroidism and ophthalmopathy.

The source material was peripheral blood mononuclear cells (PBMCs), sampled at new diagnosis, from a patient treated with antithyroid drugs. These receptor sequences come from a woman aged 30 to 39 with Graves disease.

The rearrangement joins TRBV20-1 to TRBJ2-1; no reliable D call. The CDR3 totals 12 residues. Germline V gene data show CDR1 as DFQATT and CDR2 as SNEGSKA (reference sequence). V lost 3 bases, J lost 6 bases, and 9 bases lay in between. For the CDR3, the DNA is TGCAGTGCTAGCTTATGGGTCAATGAGCAGTTCTTC. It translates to CSASLWVNEQFF.

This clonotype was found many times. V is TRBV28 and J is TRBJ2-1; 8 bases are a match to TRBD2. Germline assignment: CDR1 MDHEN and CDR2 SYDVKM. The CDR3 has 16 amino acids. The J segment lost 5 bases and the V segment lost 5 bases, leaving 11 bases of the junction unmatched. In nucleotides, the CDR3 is TGTGCCAGCAGTCCCAGCGGGGGCGAGCGGAACAATGAGCAGTTCTTC. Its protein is CASSPSGGERNNEQFF.

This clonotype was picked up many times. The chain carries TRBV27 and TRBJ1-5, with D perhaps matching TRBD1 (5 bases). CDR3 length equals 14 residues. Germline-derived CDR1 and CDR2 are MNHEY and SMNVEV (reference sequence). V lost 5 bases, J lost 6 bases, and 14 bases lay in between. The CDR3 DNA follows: TGTGCCAGCAGTCCCCTAGGGGACGGTCAGCCCCAGCATTTT. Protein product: CASSPLGDGQPQHF.

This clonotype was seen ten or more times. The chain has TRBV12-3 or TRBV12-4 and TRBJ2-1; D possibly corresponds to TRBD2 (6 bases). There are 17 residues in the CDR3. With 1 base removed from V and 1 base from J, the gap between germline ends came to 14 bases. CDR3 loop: CASSLDRLRESYNEQFF. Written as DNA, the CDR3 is TGTGCCAGCAGTTTAGATCGTCTGCGGGAATCCTACAATGAGCAGTTCTTC.

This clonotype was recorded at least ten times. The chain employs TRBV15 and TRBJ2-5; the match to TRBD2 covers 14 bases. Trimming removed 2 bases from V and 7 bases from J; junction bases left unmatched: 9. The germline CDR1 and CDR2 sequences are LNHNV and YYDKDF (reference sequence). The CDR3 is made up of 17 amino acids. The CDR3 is CATSRNYGLAGGVTQYF. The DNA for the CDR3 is TGTGCCACCAGCAGAAACTACGGACTAGCGGGAGGCGTGACCCAGTACTTC.

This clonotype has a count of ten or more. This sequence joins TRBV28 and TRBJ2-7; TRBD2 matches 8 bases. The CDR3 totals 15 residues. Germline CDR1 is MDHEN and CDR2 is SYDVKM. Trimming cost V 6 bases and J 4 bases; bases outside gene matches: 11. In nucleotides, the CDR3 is TGTGCCAGCAGCCCCGGGGTAGCGGGATCATACGAGCAGTACTTC. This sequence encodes CASSPGVAGSYEQYF.

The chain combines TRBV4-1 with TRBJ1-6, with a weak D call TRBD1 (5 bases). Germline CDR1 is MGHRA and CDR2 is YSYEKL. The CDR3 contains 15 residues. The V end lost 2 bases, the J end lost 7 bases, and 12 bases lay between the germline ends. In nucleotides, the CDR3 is TGCGCCAGCAGCCAACAGAGCAGGGACAATTCACCCCTCCACTTT. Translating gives CASSQQSRDNSPLHF.

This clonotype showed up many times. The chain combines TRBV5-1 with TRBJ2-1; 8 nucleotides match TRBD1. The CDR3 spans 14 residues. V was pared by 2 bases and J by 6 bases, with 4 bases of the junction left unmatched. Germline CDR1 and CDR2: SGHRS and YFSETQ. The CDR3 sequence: CASSFRTGTNEQFF. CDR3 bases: TGCGCCAGCAGCTTCCGGACAGGGACCAATGAGCAGTTCTTC.

As DNA, the CDR3 is TGCAGTGCTAGCAGAGGCGTTGCCTACGAGCAGTACTTC. Its translation: CSASRGVAYEQYF. V and J are TRBV20-1 and TRBJ2-7; D ambiguous. V was trimmed by 3 bases and J by 2 bases, leaving 11 bases between them. The CDR3 has 13 amino acids. Germline V gene sequence: CDR1 DFQATT, CDR2 SNEGSKA (reference sequence).

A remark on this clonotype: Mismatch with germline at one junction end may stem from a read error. CDR3 coding DNA: TGTGTCAGCAACGATGGCGGAAGCACAGATACGCAGTATTTT. Its translation: CVSNDGGSTDTQYF. The V and J genes are TRBV6-2 or TRBV6-3 and TRBJ2-3; no reliable D call. The CDR3 covers 14 residues. The germline V gene encodes CDR1 MNHEY and CDR2 SVGEGT.

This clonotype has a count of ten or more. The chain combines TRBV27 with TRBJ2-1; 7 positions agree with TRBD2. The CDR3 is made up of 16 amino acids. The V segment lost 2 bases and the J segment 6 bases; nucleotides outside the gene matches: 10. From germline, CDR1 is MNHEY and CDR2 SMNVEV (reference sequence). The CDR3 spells CASSLRRGGPGNEQFF. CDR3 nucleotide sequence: TGTGCCAGCAGTTTAAGGAGGGGAGGGCCTGGCAATGAGCAGTTCTTC.

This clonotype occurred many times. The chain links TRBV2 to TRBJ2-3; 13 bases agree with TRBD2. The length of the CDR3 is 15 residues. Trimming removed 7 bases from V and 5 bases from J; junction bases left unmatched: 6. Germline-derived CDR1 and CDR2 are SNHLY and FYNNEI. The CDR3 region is CASTTSGRRIDTQYF. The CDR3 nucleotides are TGTGCCAGCACGACTAGCGGGAGGCGTATAGATACGCAGTATTTT.

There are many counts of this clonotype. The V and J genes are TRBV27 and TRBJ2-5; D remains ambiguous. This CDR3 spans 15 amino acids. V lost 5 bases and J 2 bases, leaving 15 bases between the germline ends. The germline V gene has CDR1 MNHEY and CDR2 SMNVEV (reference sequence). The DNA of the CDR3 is TGTGCCAGCAGTCCCGGACCCCGTAGGCAAGAGACCCAGTACTTC. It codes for CASSPGPRRQETQYF.

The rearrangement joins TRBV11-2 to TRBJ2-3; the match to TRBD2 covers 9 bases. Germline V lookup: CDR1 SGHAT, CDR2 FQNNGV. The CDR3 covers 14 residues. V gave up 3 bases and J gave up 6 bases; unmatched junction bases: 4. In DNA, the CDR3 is TGTGCCAGCAGCTTTTATAGCGGGGGCGATACGCAGTATTTT. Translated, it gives CASSFYSGGDTQYF.

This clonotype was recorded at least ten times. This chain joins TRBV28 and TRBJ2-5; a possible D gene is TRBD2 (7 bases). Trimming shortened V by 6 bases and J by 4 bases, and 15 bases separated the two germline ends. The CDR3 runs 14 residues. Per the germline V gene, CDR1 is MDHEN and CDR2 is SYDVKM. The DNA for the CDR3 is TGTGCCAGCAGGGACCCAGGGGAGGGAGAGACCCAGTACTTC. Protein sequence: CASRDPGEGETQYF.

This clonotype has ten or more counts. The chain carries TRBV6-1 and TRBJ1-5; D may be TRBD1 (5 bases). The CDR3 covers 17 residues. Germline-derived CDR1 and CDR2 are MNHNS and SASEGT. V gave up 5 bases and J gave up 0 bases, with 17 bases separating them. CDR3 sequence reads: CASSPRRGPYSNQPQHF. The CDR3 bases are TGTGCCAGCAGTCCCCGACGGGGCCCTTATAGCAATCAGCCCCAGCATTTT.

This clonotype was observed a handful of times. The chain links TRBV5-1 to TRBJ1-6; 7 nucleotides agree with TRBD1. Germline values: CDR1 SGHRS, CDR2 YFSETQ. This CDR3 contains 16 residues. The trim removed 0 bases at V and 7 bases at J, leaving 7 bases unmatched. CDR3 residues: CASSLDYRGPNSPLHF. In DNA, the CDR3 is TGCGCCAGCAGCTTGGACTACAGGGGCCCGAATTCACCCCTCCACTTT.

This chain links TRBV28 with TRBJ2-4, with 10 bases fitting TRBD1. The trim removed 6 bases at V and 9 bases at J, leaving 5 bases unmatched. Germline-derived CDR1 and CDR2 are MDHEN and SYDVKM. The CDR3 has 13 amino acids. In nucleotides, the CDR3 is TGTGCCAGCAGAAGGGACAGGGGCCCCATTCAGTACTTC. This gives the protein CASRRDRGPIQYF.